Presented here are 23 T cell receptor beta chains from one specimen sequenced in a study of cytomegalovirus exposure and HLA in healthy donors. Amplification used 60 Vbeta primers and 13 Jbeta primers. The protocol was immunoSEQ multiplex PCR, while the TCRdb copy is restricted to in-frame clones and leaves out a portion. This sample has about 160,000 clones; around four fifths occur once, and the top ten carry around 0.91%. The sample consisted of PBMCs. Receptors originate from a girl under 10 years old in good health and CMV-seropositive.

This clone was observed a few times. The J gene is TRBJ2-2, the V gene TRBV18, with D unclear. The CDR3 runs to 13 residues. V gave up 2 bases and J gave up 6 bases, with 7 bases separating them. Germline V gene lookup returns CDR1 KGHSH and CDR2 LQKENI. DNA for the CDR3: TGTGCCAGCTCACCATCGGCGGCCGGGGAGCTGTTTTTT. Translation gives CASSPSAAGELFF.

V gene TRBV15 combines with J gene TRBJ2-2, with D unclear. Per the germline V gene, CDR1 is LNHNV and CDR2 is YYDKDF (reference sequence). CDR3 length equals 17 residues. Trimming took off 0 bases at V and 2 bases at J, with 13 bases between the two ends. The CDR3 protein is CATSRDIAQLNTGELFF. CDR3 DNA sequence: TGTGCCACCAGCAGAGACATAGCCCAACTCAACACCGGGGAGCTGTTTTTT.

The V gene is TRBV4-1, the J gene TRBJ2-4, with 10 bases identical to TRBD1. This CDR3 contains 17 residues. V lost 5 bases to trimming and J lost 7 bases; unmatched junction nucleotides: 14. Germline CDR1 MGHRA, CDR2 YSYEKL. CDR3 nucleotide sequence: TGCGCCAGCAGCAAACAGGGACAGGGGCGTTGGTGGAACATTCAGTACTTC. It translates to CASSKQGQGRWWNIQYF.

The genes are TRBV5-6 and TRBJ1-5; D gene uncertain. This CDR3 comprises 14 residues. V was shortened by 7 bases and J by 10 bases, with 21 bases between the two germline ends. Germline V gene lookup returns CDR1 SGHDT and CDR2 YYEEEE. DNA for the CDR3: TGTGCCAGCCATAGGCGGGGTACCACTTATCCCCAGCATTTT. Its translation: CASHRRGTTYPQHF.

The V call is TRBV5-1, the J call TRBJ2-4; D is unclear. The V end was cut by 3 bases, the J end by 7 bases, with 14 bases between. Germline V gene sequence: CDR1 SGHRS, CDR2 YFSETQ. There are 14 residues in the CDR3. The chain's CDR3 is CASSSGPVVNIQYF. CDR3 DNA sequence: TGCGCCAGCAGCTCTGGTCCGGTCGTGAACATTCAGTACTTC.

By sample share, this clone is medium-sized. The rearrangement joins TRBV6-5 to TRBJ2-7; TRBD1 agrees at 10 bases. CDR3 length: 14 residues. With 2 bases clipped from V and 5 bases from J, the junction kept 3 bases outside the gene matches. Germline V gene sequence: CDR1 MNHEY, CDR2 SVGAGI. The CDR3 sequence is CASSYGTGENEQYF. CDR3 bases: TGTGCCAGCAGTTACGGGACAGGGGAAAACGAGCAGTACTTC.

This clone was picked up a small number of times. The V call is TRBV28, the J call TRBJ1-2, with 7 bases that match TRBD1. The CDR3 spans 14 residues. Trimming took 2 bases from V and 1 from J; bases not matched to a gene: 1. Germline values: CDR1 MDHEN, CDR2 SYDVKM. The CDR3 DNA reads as TGTGCCAGCAGTTTACAGGGGGTTAACTATGGCTACACCTTC. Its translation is CASSLQGVNYGYTF.

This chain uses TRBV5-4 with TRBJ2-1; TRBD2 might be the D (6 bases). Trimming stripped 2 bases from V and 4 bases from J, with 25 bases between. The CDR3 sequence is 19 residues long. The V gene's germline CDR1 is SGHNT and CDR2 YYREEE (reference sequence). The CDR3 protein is CASSLKLGLKNRAYNEQFF. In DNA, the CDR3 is TGTGCCAGCAGCTTAAAGTTGGGACTCAAGAATCGAGCATACAATGAGCAGTTCTTC.

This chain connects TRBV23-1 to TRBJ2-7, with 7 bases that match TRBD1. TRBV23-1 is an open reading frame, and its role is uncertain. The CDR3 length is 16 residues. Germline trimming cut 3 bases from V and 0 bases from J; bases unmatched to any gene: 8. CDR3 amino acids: CASSHKTGNLSYEQYF. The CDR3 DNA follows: TGCGCCAGCAGTCACAAGACAGGGAACCTCTCCTACGAGCAGTACTTC.

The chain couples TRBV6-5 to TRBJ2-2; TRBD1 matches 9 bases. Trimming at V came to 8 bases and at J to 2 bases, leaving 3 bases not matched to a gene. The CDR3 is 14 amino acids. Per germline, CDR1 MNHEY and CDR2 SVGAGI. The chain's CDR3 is CASWGQGNTGELFF. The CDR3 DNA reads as TGTGCCAGCTGGGGACAGGGAAACACCGGGGAGCTGTTTTTT.

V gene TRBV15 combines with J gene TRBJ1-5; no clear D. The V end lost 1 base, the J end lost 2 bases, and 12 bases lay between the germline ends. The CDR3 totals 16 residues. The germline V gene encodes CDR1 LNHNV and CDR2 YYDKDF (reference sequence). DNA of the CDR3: TGTGCCACCAGCAGAGTTGGCAGCCGGGGCAATCAGCCCCAGCATTTT. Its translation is CATSRVGSRGNQPQHF.

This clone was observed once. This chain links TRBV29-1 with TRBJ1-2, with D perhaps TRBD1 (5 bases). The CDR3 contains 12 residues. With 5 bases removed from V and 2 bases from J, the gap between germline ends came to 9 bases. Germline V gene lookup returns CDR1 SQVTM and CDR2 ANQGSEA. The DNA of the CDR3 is TGCAGCGTTTTACAGGAAAACTATGGCTACACCTTC. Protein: CSVLQENYGYTF. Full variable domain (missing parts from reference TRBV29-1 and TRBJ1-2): SAVISQKPSRDICQRGTSLTIQCQVDSQVTMMFWYRQQPGQSLTLIATANQGSEATYESGFVIDKFPISRPNLTFSTLTVSNMSPEDSSIYLCSVLQENYGYTFGSGTRLTVV.

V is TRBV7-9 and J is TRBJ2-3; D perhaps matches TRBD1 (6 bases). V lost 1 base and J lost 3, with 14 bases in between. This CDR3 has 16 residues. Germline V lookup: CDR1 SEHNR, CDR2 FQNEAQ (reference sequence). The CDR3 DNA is TGTGCCAGCAGCTTAGAAACAGGGTCGTGGACAGATACGCAGTATTTT. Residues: CASSLETGSWTDTQYF. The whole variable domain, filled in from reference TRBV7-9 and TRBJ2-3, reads DTGVSQNPRHKITKRGQNVTFRCDPISEHNRLYWYRQTLGQGPEFLTYFQNEAQLEKSRLLSDRFSAERPKGSFSTLEIQRTEQGDSAMYLCASSLETGSWTDTQYFGPGTRLTVL.

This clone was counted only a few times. The CDR3 nucleotides read TGTGCCAGCACCAGGGAGGGCCGCTCTGGAAACACCATATATTTT. Its protein is CASTREGRSGNTIYF. The chain couples TRBV2 to TRBJ1-3, with D tentatively TRBD1 (5 bases). The CDR3 covers 15 residues. Germline CDR1 is SNHLY and CDR2 is FYNNEI. V was clipped by 7 bases and J by 0 bases, with 13 bases between them.

The CDR3 reads CASGGAVYEQYF. The DNA of the CDR3 is TGCGCCAGCGGTGGGGCGGTCTACGAGCAGTACTTC. The chain couples TRBV4-1 to TRBJ2-7; the D gene is possibly TRBD1 (5 bases). With 8 bases removed from V and 3 bases from J, the gap between germline ends came to 11 bases. The CDR3 loop spans 12 amino acids. Germline CDR1 is MGHRA and CDR2 is YSYEKL.

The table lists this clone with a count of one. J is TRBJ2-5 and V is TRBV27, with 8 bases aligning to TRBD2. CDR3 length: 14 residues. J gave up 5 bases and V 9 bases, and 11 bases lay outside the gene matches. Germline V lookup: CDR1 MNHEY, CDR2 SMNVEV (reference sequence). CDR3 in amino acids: CASGGGRPGETQYF. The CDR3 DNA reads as TGTGCCAGTGGGGGCGGGAGGCCGGGGGAGACCCAGTACTTC.

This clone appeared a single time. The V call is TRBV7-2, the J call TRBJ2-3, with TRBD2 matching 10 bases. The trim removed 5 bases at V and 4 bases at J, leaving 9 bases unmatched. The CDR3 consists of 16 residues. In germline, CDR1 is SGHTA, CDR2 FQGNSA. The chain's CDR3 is CASSPRASGRADTQYF. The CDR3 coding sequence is TGTGCCAGCAGCCCCCGGGCGAGCGGGAGGGCAGATACGCAGTATTTT.

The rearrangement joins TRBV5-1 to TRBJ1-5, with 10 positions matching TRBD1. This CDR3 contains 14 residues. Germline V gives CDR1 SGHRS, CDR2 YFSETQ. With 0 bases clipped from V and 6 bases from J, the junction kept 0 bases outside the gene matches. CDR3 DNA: TGCGCCAGCAGCTTGGGGACAGGGGGTCAGCCCCAGCATTTT. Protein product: CASSLGTGGQPQHF.

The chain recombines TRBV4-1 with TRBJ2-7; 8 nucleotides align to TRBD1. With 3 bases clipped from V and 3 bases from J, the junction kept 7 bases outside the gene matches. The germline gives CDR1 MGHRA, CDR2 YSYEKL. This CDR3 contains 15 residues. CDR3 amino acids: CASSHNEDRVYEQYF. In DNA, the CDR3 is TGCGCCAGCAGCCATAATGAGGACAGGGTCTACGAGCAGTACTTC.

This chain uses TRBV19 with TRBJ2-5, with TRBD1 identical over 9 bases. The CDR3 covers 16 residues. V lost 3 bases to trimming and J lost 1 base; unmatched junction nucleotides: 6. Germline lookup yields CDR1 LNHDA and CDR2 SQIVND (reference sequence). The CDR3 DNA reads TGTGCCAGTAGTATGCGGACAGGGGCCTTCCAAGAGACCCAGTACTTC. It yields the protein CASSMRTGAFQETQYF.

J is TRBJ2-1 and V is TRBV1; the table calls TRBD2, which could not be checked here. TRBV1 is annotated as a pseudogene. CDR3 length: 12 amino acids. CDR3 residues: CTSSQDNSEQFF. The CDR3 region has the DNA TGCACCAGCAGCCAAGATAATAGTGAGCAGTTCTTC.

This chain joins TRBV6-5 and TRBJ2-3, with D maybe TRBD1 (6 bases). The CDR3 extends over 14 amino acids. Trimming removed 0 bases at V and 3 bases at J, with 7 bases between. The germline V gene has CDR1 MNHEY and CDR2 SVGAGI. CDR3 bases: TGTGCCAGCAGTTACTCAGGGGGAACAGATACGCAGTATTTT. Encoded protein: CASSYSGGTDTQYF.

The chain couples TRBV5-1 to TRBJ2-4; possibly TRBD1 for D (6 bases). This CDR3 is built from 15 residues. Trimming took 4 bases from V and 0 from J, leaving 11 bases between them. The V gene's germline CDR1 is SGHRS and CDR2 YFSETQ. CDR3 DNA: TGCGCCAGCAGCACGGACAGACTAGCCAAAAACATTCAGTACTTC. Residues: CASSTDRLAKNIQYF.